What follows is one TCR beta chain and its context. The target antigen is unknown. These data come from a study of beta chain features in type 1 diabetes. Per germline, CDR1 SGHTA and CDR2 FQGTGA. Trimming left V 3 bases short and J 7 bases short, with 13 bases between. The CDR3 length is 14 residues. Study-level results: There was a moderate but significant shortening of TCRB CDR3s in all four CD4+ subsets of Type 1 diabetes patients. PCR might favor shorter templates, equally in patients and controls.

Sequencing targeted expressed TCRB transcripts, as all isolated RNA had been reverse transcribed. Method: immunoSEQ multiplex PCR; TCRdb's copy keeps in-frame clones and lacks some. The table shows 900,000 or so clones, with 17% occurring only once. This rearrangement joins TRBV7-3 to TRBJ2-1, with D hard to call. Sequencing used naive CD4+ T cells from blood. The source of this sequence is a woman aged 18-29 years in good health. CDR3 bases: TGTGCCAGCAGCTTGGACCATGAGAGGAATGAGCAGTTCTTC. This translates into CASSLDHERNEQFF.